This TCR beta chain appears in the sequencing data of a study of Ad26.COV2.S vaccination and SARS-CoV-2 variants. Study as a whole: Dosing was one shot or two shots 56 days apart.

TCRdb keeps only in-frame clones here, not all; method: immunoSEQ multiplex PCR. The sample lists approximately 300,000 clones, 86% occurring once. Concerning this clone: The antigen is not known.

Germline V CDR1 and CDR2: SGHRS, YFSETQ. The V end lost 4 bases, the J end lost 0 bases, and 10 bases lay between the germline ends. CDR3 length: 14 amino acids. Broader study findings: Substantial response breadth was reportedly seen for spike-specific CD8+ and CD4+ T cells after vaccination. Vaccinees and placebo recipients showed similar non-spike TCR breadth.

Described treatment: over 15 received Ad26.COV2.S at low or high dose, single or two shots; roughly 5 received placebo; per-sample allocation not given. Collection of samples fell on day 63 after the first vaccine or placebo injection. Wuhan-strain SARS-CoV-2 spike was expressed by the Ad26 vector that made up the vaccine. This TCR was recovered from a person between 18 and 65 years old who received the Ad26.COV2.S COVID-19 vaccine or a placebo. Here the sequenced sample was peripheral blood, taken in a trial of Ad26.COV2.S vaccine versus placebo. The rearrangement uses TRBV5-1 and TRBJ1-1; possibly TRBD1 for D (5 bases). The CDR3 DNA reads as TGCGCCAGCAGCAGGGACCGCATGAACACTGAAGCTTTCTTT. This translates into CASSRDRMNTEAFF.